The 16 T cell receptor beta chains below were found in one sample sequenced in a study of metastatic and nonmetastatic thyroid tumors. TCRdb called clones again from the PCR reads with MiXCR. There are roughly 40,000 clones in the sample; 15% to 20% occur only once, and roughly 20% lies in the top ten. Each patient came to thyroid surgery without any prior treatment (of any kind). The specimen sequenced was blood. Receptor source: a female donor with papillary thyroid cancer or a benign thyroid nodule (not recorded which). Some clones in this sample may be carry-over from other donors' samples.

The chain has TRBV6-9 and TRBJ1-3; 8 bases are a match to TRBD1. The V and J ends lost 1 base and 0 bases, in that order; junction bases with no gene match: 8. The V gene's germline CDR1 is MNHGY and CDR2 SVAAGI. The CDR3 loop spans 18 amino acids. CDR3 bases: TGTGCCAGCAGTTATTTTCAGGGGGCTAGGAGCTCTGGAAACACCATATATTTT. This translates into CASSYFQGARSSGNTIYF.

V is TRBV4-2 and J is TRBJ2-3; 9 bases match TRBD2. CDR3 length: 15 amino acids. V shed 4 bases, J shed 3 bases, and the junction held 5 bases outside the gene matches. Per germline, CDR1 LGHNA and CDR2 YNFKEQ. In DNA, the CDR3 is TGTGCCAGCAGCCCTTCTAGCGGGACAACAGATACGCAGTATTTT. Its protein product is CASSPSSGTTDTQYF.

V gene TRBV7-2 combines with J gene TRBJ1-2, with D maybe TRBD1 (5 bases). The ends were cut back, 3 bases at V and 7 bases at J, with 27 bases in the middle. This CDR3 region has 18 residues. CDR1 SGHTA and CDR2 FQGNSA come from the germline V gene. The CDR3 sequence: CASSFSFGRQGEFRGYTF. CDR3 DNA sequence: TGTGCCAGCAGCTTTAGCTTCGGGCGGCAGGGAGAATTTCGTGGCTACACCTTC.

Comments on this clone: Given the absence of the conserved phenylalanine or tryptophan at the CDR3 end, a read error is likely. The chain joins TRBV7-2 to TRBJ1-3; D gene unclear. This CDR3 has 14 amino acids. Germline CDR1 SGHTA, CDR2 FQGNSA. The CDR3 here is CASSLAGNGKTIYS. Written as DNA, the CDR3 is TGTGCCAGCAGCTTAGCTGGGAATGGAAAAACCATATATTCT.

CDR3 region: CASGIGEGRTEAFF. The CDR3 region has the DNA TGTGCCAGCGGAATAGGTGAGGGCAGGACTGAAGCTTTCTTT. The chain has TRBV7-2 and TRBJ1-1; D gene unclear. Germline V gene data show CDR1 as SGHTA and CDR2 as FQGNSA. V gave up 8 bases and J gave up 5 bases, with 18 bases separating them. This CDR3 is 14 amino acids long.

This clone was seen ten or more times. This chain's CDR3 is CASVRQANTGELFF. In DNA, the CDR3 is TGTGCCAGCGTACGGCAGGCGAACACCGGGGAGCTGTTTTTT. The chain links TRBV12-3 or TRBV12-4 to TRBJ2-2; the D is unclear. The CDR3 consists of 14 residues. V was trimmed by 8 bases and J by 0 bases, leaving 10 bases between them.

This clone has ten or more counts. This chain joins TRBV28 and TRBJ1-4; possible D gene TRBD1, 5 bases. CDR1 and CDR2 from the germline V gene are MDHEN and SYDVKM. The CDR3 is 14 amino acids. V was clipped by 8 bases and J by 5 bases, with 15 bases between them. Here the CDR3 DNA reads TGTGCCAGCGGTTCGTTCGGGGGAAATGAAAAACTGTTTTTT. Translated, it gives CASGSFGGNEKLFF.

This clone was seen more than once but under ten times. Written as DNA, the CDR3 is TGTGCCAGCTCACCACCGTCGGCGGCCGACTCCTACAATGAGCAGTTCTTC. Translation gives CASSPPSAADSYNEQFF. The genes are TRBV18 and TRBJ2-1; D is ambiguous. CDR1 and CDR2 from the germline V gene are KGHSH and LQKENI. V lost 0 bases, J lost 0 bases, and 12 bases lay in between. The CDR3 runs 17 residues. The variable domain in full, completed from reference TRBV18 and TRBJ2-1, reads NAGVMQNPRHLVRRRGQEARLRCSPMKGHSHVYWYRQLPEEGLKFMVYLQKENIIDESGMPKERFSAEFPKEGPSILRIQQVVRGDSAAYFCASSPPSAADSYNEQFFGPGTRLTVL.

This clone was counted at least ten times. The CDR3 reads CSARPGVQPQHF. For the CDR3, the DNA is TGCAGTGCTAGACCGGGTGTTCAGCCCCAGCATTTT. The chain uses TRBV20-1 and TRBJ1-5; D call uncertain. The ends were cut back, 2 bases at V and 6 bases at J, with 8 bases in the middle. Per the germline V gene, CDR1 is DFQATT and CDR2 is SNEGSKA (reference sequence). The CDR3 totals 12 residues.

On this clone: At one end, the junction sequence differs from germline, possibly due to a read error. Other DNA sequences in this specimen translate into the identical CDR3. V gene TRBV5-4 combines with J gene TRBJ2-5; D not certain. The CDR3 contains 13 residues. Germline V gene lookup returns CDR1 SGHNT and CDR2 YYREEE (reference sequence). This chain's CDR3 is CASSLGTKETQYF. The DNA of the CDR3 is TGTGCAAGCAGCTTGGGCACGAAAGAGACCCAGTACTTC.

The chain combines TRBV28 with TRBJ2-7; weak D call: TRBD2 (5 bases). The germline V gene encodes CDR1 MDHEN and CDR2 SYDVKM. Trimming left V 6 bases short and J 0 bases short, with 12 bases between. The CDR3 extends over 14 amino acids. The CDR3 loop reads CASSLGLSSYEQYF. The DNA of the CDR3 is TGTGCCAGCAGCTTAGGACTGAGCTCCTACGAGCAGTACTTC.

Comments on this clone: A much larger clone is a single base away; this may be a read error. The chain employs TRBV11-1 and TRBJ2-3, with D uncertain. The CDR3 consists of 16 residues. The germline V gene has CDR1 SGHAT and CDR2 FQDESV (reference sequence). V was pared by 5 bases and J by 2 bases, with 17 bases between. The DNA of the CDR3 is TGTGCCAGCAGCCCCCCGGTCACGGCAATCACAGATACGCAGTATTTT. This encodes CASSPPVTAITDTQYF.

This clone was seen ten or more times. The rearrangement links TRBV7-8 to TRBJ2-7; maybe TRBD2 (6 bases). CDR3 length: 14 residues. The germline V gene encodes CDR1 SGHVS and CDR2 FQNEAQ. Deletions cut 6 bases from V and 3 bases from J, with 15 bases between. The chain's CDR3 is CASRGLPGLYEQYF. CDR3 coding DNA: TGTGCCAGCAGGGGACTCCCGGGCCTCTACGAGCAGTACTTC. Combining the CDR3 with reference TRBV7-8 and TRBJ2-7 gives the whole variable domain GAGVSQSPRYKVAKRGQDVALRCDPISGHVSLFWYQQALGQGPEFLTYFQNEAQLDKSGLPSDRFFAERPEGSVSTLKIQRTQQEDSAVYLCASRGLPGLYEQYFGPGTRLTVT.

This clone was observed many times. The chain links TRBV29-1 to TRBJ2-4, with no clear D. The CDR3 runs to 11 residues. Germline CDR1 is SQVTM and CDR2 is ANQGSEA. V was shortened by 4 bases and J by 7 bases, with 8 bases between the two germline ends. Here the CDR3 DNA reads TGCAGCGTTGGGGCGAGGAACATTCAGTACTTC. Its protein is CSVGARNIQYF.

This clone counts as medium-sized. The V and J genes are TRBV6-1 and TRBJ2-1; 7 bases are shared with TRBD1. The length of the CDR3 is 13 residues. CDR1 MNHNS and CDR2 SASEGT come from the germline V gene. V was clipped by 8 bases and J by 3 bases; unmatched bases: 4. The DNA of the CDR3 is TGTGCCAGCGGGGGACAGATCTACAATGAGCAGTTCTTC. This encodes CASGGQIYNEQFF.

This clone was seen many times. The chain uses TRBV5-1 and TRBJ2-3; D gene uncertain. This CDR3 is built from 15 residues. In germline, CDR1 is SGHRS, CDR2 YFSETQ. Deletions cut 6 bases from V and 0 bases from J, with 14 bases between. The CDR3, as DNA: TGCGCCAGCAACCTGGATTCCACGAGCACAGATACGCAGTATTTT. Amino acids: CASNLDSTSTDTQYF.